Reported below is one T cell receptor beta chain. Its recognized antigen is unknown. No clone much larger than this one lies a single base away; base qualities are absent. The sample belongs to a study of CD8+CD57+ T cells in acquired aplastic anemia (dated by TCRdb to 2016 to 2018). Background on the whole study: DNA extracted from sorted CD4+ and CD8+ cells had a mean of roughly 3.4 ug, with a range of roughly 0.17 to 27.4 ug. A CD8+CD57+ expansion meant a frequency higher than the mean frequency seen in healthy subjects. Overall results and qualifications from the work: Although 25 to 30 CD8+ CDR3 sequences were shared by patients and controls, these sequences appeared highly expressed in patients and within the immunodominant clones of patients. Patients and healthy controls showed no significant difference in CD8+ Simpson's diversity (P=0.060).

Reading from cysteine to phenylalanine, the CDR3 counts 17 amino acids. Of all the DNA, just the CDR3 is kept, 51 bases in frame from base 1. In the germline V gene, CDR1 corresponds to SGHVS and CDR2 to FQNEAQ. V drops 5 bases and J drops 2 bases, leaving 21 bases in between. TCR beta VDJ combination and CDR3 sequence profiling used genomic DNA as the template. TCR repertoire sequencing was run on an Illumina HiSeq 2000. On the authors' methods: Repertoire assessment relied on Simpson's diversity index, CDR3 size and DJ length profiles, and TRBV/TRBJ rearrangement plots. The most abundant DNA sequence in the deep sequencing data was taken as the immunodominant clone. CDR3 amino acid sequences were screened for sharing across subjects and were compared with published repertoires and the VDJdb database. TCRdb reanalyzed the raw reads on its own, using fastp at Q25 for trimming and MiXCR for clone calling, and kept in-frame beta chains. Each entry merges the rows of one CDR3 protein and shows their most common DNA and genes. The V and J calls reflect TCRdb's pipeline rather than the authors' work. This sample holds about 98,000 distinct CDR3 sequences; 55% to 75% were observed only once. The ten largest clones take up 55% to 65% of the sample.

Expansion of CD8+CD57+ cells had been shown by flow cytometry in the patients chosen for sequencing. Severe acquired aplastic anemia was diagnosed in all patients according to International Study of Aplastic Anemia and Agranulocytosis and Camitta criteria. At the time blood was sampled, none of the patients had received any therapy. In the study, sorted CD4+ and CD8+ blood T cells from patients with severe aplastic anemia and from healthy subjects underwent deep sequencing of TCR repertoires. Patients were enrolled under clinicaltrials.gov protocols 00001620, 01623167, 00001397, 00071045, 00081523 and 00961064 in the USA. Ficoll-Paque density gradient centrifugation was used to isolate peripheral blood mononuclear cells. CD4+ and CD8+ T cells were sorted by FACS or magnetic beads before DNA extraction.

This chain joins TRBV7-8 to TRBJ2-5, with TRBD1 perhaps the D gene, on 6 matching bases. The sample taken for sequencing was sorted CD4+, CD8+, or CD8+CD57+ T cells (not recorded which) from PBMCs. The source of this sequence is a human donor with aplastic anemia. The CDR3 loop reads CASSLPGQTIYQETQYF. The sequence in DNA is TGTGCCAGCAGCCTTCCTGGACAGACGATTTATCAAGAGACCCAGTACTTC.